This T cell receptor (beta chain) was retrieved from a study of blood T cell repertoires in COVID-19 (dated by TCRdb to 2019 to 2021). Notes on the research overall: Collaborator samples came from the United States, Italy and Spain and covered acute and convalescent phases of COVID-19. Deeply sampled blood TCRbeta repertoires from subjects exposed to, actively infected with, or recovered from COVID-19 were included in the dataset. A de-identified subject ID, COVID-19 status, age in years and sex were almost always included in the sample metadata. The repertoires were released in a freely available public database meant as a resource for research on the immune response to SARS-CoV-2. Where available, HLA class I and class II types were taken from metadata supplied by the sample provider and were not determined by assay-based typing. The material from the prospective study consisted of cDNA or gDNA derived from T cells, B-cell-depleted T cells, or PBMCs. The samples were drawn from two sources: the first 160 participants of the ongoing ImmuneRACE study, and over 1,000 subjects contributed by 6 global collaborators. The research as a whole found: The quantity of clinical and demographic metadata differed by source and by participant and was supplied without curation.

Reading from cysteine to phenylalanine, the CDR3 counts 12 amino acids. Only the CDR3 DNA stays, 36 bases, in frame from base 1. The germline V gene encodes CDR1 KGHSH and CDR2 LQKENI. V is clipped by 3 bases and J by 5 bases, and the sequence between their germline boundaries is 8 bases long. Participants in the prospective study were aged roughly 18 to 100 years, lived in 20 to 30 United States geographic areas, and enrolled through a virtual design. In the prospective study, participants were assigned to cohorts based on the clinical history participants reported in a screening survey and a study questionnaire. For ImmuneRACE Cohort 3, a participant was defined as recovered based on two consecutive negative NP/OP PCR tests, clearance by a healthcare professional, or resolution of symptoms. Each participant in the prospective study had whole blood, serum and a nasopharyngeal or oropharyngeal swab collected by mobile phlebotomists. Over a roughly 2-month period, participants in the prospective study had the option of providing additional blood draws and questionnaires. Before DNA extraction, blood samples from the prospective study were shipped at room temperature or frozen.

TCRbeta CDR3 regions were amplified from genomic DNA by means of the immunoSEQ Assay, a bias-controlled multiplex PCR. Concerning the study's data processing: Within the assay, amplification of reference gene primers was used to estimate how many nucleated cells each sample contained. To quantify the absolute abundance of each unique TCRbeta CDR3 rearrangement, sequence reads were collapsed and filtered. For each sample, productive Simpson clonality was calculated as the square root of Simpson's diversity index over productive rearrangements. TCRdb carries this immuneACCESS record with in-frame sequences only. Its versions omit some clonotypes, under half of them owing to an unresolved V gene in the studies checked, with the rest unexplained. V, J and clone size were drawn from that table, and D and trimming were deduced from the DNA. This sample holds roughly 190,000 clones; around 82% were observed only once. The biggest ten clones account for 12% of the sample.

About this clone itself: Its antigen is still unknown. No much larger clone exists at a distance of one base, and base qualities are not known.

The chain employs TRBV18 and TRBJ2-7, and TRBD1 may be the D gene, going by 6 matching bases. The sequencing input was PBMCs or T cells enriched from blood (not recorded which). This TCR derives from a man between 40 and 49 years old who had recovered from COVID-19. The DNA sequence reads TGTGCCAGCTCACCGACAGGTCACGAGCAGTACTTC. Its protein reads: CASSPTGHEQYF.